These T cell receptor beta chains were read from a single sample in a study of OX40 agonist ivuxolimab in advanced cancers. The repertoire was sequenced with immunoSEQ multiplex PCR; TCRdb's copy has only in-frame clones and lacks some. The sample carries roughly 25,000 clones, 80% to 90% recorded once. The input for sequencing was CD4+ or CD8+ T cells sorted from blood, taken in a trial of the OX40 agonist ivuxolimab. The receptors here all came from an adult with an advanced solid tumor such as melanoma, head and neck, liver or kidney cancer. Each CDR3 is given without its conserved first and last residue.

J	V	CDR3
TRBJ1-5	TRBV19	ASSDGSRVANQPQH
TRBJ2-1	TRBV7-2	ASSNHRGRSYNEQF
TRBJ2-1	TRBV5-1	ASSFDSGSYNEQF
TRBJ1-1	TRBV19	ASSIGGATEAF
TRBJ2-3	TRBV29-1	SAGNLADTQY
TRBJ2-7	TRBV11-2	ASSLDVGSGYEQY
TRBJ2-3	TRBV4-2	ASSQGAVQTSTDTQY
TRBJ1-2	TRBV5-1	ASSGGQGLDGYT
TRBJ1-3	TRBV29-1	SADRGSGNTIY
TRBJ1-2	TRBV6-5	ASSNPGHNGYT
TRBJ2-2	TRBV9	ASTLTGTSVGELF
TRBJ1-2	TRBV28	ASSYKPAPYGYT
TRBJ1-2	TRBV28	ASSLTGGRYGYT
TRBJ2-7	TRBV7-8	ASSRGRELEQY
TRBJ2-5	TRBV19	ASSTGGIQETQY
TRBJ2-7	TRBV14	ASSQVGLAGVSYEQY
TRBJ1-1	TRBV19	ASSIPGQGRTEAF
TRBJ1-5	TRBV10-3	AISERQGVNQPQH
TRBJ2-7	TRBV6-1	ASTPRQGVYEQY
TRBJ2-5	TRBV2	ASSARTSLETQY
NA	TRBV7-2	ASSFRGSIYEQY
TRBJ2-7	TRBV4-1	ASSPAGHLTYEQY
TRBJ2-6	TRBV7-8	ATKDSRGRRAGANVLT
TRBJ2-2	TRBV29-1	SVERIAGTSGELF
TRBJ2-1	TRBV7-7	ASSLGAGVWNEQF
TRBJ2-3	TRBV18	ASSPFWTGGGTDTQY
TRBJ2-6	TRBV29-1	SVGRQAYSGANVLT
TRBJ1-5	TRBV30	AWSVSRTGASQPQH
TRBJ1-4	TRBV19	ASTKYVGGLTEKLF
TRBJ1-1	TRBV7-2	ASSSVLQGNTEAF
TRBJ1-2	TRBV18	ASSPTRDHGYT
TRBJ2-1	TRBV29-1	SVSGQAINEQF
TRBJ2-2	TRBV19	ASSKREAGTGELF
TRBJ2-2	TRBV5-4	ASSFSDREAGELF
TRBJ1-2	TRBV7-2	ASSLMQGRRSYT
TRBJ1-3	TRBV18	AGSQGTGNTIY